This TCR beta chain was captured in a study of blood T cell repertoires in COVID-19. Study-level information: From the United States, Italy and Spain came samples of acute and convalescent COVID-19. From T cells, B-cell-depleted T cells, or PBMCs came the material, which was cDNA or gDNA.

This clone was detected a few times. In the original workflow: Reference gene primer amplification yielded estimated nucleated cell counts. TCRdb's table, derived via immunoSEQ multiplex PCR, lists solely in-frame clones and lacks some. For V, J and clone size, that table is used; D and trimming come from the DNA. The profile shows 95,000 to 150,000 clones, 71% of them singletons. The origin of this receptor is a human donor with acute or convalescent COVID-19. The donor label of this sample is uncertain. Specimen: peripheral blood.

CDR3 region: CASSPVSLPAGNYEQYF. As DNA, the CDR3 is TGTGCCAGCTCACCAGTGTCTCTACCCGCGGGTAACTACGAGCAGTACTTC. The rearrangement joins TRBV18 to TRBJ2-7; D perhaps matches TRBD2 (5 bases). This CDR3 is built from 17 residues. The V gene lost 2 bases and the J gene lost 3 bases, with 20 bases spanning the gap. The germline gives CDR1 KGHSH, CDR2 LQKENI.